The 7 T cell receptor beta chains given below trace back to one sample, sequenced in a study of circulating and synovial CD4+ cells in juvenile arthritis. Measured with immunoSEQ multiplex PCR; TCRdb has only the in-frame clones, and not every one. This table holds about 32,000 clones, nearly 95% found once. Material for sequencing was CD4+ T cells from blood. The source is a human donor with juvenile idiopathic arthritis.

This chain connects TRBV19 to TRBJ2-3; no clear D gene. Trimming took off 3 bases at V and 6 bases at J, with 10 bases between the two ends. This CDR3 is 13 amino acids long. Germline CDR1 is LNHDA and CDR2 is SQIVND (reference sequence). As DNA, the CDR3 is TGTGCCAGTAGTATTCGTCTTGGCGATACGCAGTATTTT. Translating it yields CASSIRLGDTQYF.

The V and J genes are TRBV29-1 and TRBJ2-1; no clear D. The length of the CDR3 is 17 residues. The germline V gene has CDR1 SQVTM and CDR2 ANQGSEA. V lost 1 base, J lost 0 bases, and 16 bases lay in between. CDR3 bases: TGCAGCGTTGAAGGCAGGAACGGCGTAGGCTCCTACAATGAGCAGTTCTTC. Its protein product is CSVEGRNGVGSYNEQFF.

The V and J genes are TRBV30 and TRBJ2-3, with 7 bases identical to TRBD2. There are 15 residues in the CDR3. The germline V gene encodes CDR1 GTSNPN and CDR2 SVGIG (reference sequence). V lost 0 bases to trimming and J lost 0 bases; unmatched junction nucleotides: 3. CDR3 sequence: CAWSVIGGSTDTQYF. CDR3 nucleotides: TGTGCCTGGAGTGTTATCGGGGGGAGCACAGATACGCAGTATTTT.

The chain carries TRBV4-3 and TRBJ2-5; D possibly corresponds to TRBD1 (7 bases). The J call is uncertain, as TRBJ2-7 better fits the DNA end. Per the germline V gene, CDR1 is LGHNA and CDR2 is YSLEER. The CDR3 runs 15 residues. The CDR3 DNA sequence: TGCGCCAGCAGCCAAGATACAGGGGAGGCCTACGAGCAGTACTTC. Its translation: CASSQDTGEAYEQYF.

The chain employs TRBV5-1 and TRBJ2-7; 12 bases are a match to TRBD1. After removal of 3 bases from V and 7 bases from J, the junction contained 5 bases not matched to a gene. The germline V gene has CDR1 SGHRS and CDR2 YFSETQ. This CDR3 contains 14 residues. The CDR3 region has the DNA TGCGCCAGCAGCTGGGACAGGGGGCCCGGAGAGCAGTACTTC. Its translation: CASSWDRGPGEQYF.

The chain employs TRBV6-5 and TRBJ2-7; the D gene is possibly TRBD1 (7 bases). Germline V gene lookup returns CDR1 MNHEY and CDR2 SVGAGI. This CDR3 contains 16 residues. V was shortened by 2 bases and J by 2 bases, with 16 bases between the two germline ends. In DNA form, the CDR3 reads TGTGCCAGCAGTTACCGAAGCGCAGGGGGGCCCTACGAGCAGTACTTC. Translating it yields CASSYRSAGGPYEQYF.

The CDR3 bases are TGTGCCAGCAGTCCCGGACTAGCTTCCTACAATGAGCAGTTCTTC. Encoded protein: CASSPGLASYNEQFF. The gene calls are TRBV6-4 and TRBJ2-1, with TRBD2 matching over 8 bases. The CDR3 is 15 residues long. V lost 5 bases and J lost 1; bases outside the gene matches: 4. Germline V gives CDR1 MRHNA, CDR2 SNTAGT.